These T cell receptor beta chains were read from a single sample in a study of sequential checkpoint blockade in melanoma. Produced via immunoSEQ multiplex PCR; TCRdb's table is partial and in-frame only. This table holds 25,000 to 30,000 clones, 60% to 85% found once. The sequences come from CD8+ T cells sorted from blood (inferred from file names), collected from a patient given nivolumab and ipilimumab in sequence. Receptors were obtained from a human donor with melanoma. Each CDR3 is given with its conserved first and last residue. Clone size is given for some rows only: seen once, a few or many times, or a class if the clone is expanded.

j_call | v_call | clone_size | cdr3_aa
TRBJ1-5 | TRBV2 | - | CASSEWSNQPQHF
TRBJ1-4 | TRBV4-2 | - | CASSPTTTVAEKLFF
- | TRBV11-1 | - | CASSLASHPGYEQYF
TRBJ2-5 | TRBV4-1 | - | CASSRGPQETQYF
TRBJ2-7 | TRBV6-5 | few | CASSEVGGTYEQYF
TRBJ2-2 | TRBV10-3 | - | CAIAYSRGNTGELFF
TRBJ2-3 | TRBV4-3 | - | CASSQDGTSTDTQYF
TRBJ2-7 | TRBV25-1 | - | CASRSTGVKGYEQYF
TRBJ2-1 | TRBV19 | - | CASAGGKTYNEQFF
TRBJ2-1 | TRBV5-1 | - | CASSLRWEGGYEQFF
TRBJ2-1 | TRBV6-5 | few | CASRAAGGQFF
TRBJ2-7 | TRBV7-9 | - | CASSLISDRPYPLF
TRBJ2-2 | TRBV18 | - | CASSPPLLANTGELFF
TRBJ1-2 | TRBV2 | - | CASSDLTGRGGYTF
TRBJ2-3 | TRBV7-9 | - | CASSHTAGGRGDTQYF
TRBJ1-1 | TRBV28 | - | CASSFFRGGETEAFF
TRBJ2-5 | TRBV27 | - | CASSQTGTSSETQYF
TRBJ2-3 | TRBV27 | - | CASSGFSSGATDTQYF
TRBJ1-2 | TRBV7-9 | - | CASSLINGEQANYGYTF
TRBJ2-3 | TRBV14 | - | CASSQALDTQYF